Detailed here is one T cell receptor beta chain. What this receptor recognizes is not known. No much larger clone is present one base from it, and per-base qualities are unavailable. Receptor libraries were prepared by the immunoSEQ multiplex PCR assay. Per the authors' processing: A statistical classification framework was built for diagnosing cytomegalovirus status from the catalog of TCR beta chain sequences. TCRdb mirrors the immuneACCESS table, restricted to in-frame sequences. Some clones are absent from its copies; in checked studies, under half trace to an unresolved V gene, and the reason for the others is unknown. V and J calls and clone size follow that table, whereas D and trimming were derived from the DNA. The sample table contains 120,000 to 150,000 clones; only one count was recorded for just under 85% of them. 1.4% to 1.5% of the sample is held by the ten biggest clonotypes. V is cut by 3 bases and J by 8 bases, and the space between the germline ends is 12 bases. The germline V gene specifies SGHTS as CDR1 and YDEGEE as CDR2. The CDR3, cysteine through phenylalanine, is 14 amino acids long. Only the CDR3 DNA stays, 42 bases, in frame from base 1.

This entry belongs to a study of cytomegalovirus exposure and HLA in healthy donors (dated by TCRdb to 2016 to 2017). For the study in its entirety: The 500 to 800 repertoires of the first cohort and the roughly 110 validation repertoires were produced on the same platform, according to a later analysis. High-throughput TCR immunosequencing, statistical association of individual TCRs with disease status, and machine learning were combined to predict cytomegalovirus infection status. The study aimed to test whether cataloging public T cell receptors could reveal signatures of past pathogen exposure. Besides the first cohort of around 670 subjects, a separate validation cohort made up of roughly 130 different subjects was used. General study outcomes and caveats: In both the original and validation cohorts, the classifier was reported to diagnose cytomegalovirus status with high specificity and sensitivity. In vitro tests confirmed that three of the cytomegalovirus-associated TCR beta chains recognize cytomegalovirus antigens. It was suggested by the authors that the approach could potentially be generalized to other disease states and immunological phenotypes. While some public TCRs were present in many individuals, most TCR sequences turned up only very rarely across donors. A total of some 180 TCR beta chains were listed by the study as associated with cytomegalovirus. A later analysis lacked HLA typing for the validation cohort, so it scored co-occurrence in that cohort across all 110 or so repertoires. Subsequent analysis determined that TCRs grouped into clusters in the first cohort also showed a tendency toward co-occurrence across the roughly 110 validation repertoires, and 90% to 95% of cluster scores exceeded 0.

Donors formed part of the validation cohort, which comprised over a hundred subjects and was distinct from the first cohort of 550 to 850 subjects. The chain joins TRBV5-8 to TRBJ1-6; TRBD1 is possibly the D segment (5 matching bases). Source material: PBMCs. This receptor was identified in a young woman in good health and CMV-seronegative. The encoded CDR3 is CASSWTRGYSPLHF. The DNA sequence is given as TGTGCCAGCAGCTGGACCCGGGGGTATTCACCCCTCCACTTT. Beyond the CDR3, the reference TRBV5-8 and TRBJ1-6 genes provide the residues; the full variable domain reads: EAGVTQSPTHLIKTRGQQATLRCSPISGHTSVYWYQQALGLGLQFLLWYDEGEERNRGNFPPRFSGRQFPNYSSELNVNALELEDSALYLCASSWTRGYSPLHFGNGTRLTVT.